The clone carrying this T cell receptor beta chain has just a few counts. TCRdb called the RT-PCR reads again in MiXCR, with one record for every CDR3 protein. The sample records fewer than 180,000 distinct CDR3 sequences, over 35% being singletons. The data originate from a study of patients and donors after allogeneic stem cell transplantation. Germline CDR1 is MDHEN and CDR2 is SYDVKM. This CDR3 contains 14 residues. The V and J ends lost 6 bases and 5 bases, in that order; junction bases with no gene match: 6. The specimen sequenced was blood, either unsorted or a sorted T cell fraction (not recorded which). V is TRBV28 and J is TRBJ1-2, with 10 bases lining up with TRBD1. The receptor comes from a human donor who was either an allogeneic HSCT recipient or a stem cell or donor lymphocyte infusion donor (not recorded which). It is not recorded whose cells these are; they may come from a transplant donor. For the CDR3, the DNA is TGTGCCAGCAGCCACCGGGGACAGGGGTATGGCTACACCTTC. Translating it yields CASSHRGQGYGYTF.